The rows below give T cell receptor beta chains drawn from one sample of a study of CD8 T cells in ankylosing spondylitis. TCRdb reprocessed the 5' RACE reads with MiXCR, giving one entry per CDR3 protein. This sample has around 770,000 distinct CDR3 sequences, with about 12% found just once. What was sequenced was blood, either unsorted or a sorted T cell fraction (not recorded which). These receptors all come from a male donor with ankylosing spondylitis. CDR3s include the opening cysteine and the closing phenylalanine or tryptophan. D genes are given only for firm matches. A clone size is listed for some rows: how often the clone was seen (once, few, many), or a class if it is expanded.

TRBV12-3/TRBV12-4,few,TRBJ1-5,-,TGTGCCAGCAGTTTAACCCCGAGGGGCAGACAGCCCCAGCATTTT,CASSLTPRGRQPQHF
TRBV29-1,many,TRBJ2-6,-,TGCAGCGTTGTTGGGGGGCCTGGGGCCAACGTCCTGACTTTC,CSVVGGPGANVLTF
TRBV12-3/TRBV12-4,-,TRBJ2-2,TRBD2,TGTGCCAGCAGTTTTATCGAACTAGCGGAGGACACCGGGGAGCTGTTTTTT,CASSFIELAEDTGELFF
TRBV27,few,TRBJ2-4,-,TGTGCCAGCAGTAGGACCGTAGCCAAAAACATTCAGTACTTC,CASSRTVAKNIQYF
TRBV28,-,TRBJ2-7,-,TGTGCCAGCAGTTTAGGACCCCATCTATCCGACGAGCAGTACTTC,CASSLGPHLSDEQYF
TRBV5-1,-,TRBJ1-2,-,TGCGCCAGCAGCTTGGCCGACAGCTCCTATGGCTACACCTTC,CASSLADSSYGYTF
TRBV20-1,few,TRBJ2-2,-,TGCAGTGCTAGATATACCTCGAACACCGGGGAGCTGTTTTTT,CSARYTSNTGELFF
TRBV28,many,TRBJ1-2,-,TGTGCCAGCACCCGGAGAGCTAACTATGGCTACACCTTC,CASTRRANYGYTF
TRBV6-2/TRBV6-3,once,TRBJ1-1,-,TGTGCCAGCAGTGGGCGGGGGCTGTTGGCTTTCTTT,CASSGRGLLAFF
TRBV18,few,TRBJ1-2,-,TGTGCCAGCTCATTTGACGGGATGGGCTATGGCTACACCTTC,CASSFDGMGYGYTF
TRBV11-1,-,TRBJ2-7,-,TGTGCCAGCAGCTTAGTTAAAATACCCTACGAGCAGTACTTC,CASSLVKIPYEQYF
TRBV7-2,few,TRBJ2-7,-,TGTGCCAGCAGTTATTTCGACAGGTTATACGAGCAGTACTTC,CASSYFDRLYEQYF
TRBV7-2,few,TRBJ1-5,-,TGTGCCAGCAGCTCCACTTTTAATCAGCCCCAGCATTTT,CASSSTFNQPQHF
TRBV29-1,many,TRBJ2-2,-,TGCAGCGTTGATGGGTACACCGGGGAGCTGTTTTTT,CSVDGYTGELFF